This T cell receptor (beta chain) was documented in a study of cytomegalovirus exposure and HLA in healthy donors. General study results and limits: In vitro, three CMV-associated chains proved specific for CMV antigens. According to the study, some 160 TCR beta chains were cytomegalovirus-associated. Reported performance of the classifier showed diagnosis of cytomegalovirus status with high specificity and sensitivity.

Germline CDR1 reads MDHEN; CDR2 reads SYDVKM. Trimming took 6 bases from V and 7 from J; bases not matched to a gene: 6. CDR3 length: 13 residues. Note on this clone: Its target is not known.

Clones were sequenced by immunoSEQ multiplex PCR, and TCRdb holds only the in-frame ones, with some missing. The sample carries under 250,000 clones, 83% recorded once. What was sequenced was PBMCs. The J gene is TRBJ1-5, the V gene TRBV28, with TRBD1 matching over 7 bases. This clonotype originated in a woman aged 18-29 years in good health and CMV-seronegative. The CDR3 here is CASRRDSSQPQHF. CDR3 nucleotides: TGTGCCAGCAGACGGGACAGCTCCCAGCCCCAGCATTTT.